Each of the 26 T cell receptor beta chains below was sequenced from the same sample in a study of CD8+ T cells in alopecia areata. Treatment reported: oral pan-JAK inhibitor, 5-10 mg twice daily. In each case, RNA was isolated and then reverse transcribed into cDNA as the sequencing template. Assay: immunoSEQ multiplex PCR; the TCRdb copy retains only in-frame clones and omits some. The table records about 250,000 clones, 60% of them present only once. The sequences come from CD4+ T cells sorted from blood, collected around week 54, from a patient treated with tofacitinib. The receptors here all came from a human donor with alopecia areata.

This clone has at least ten counts. The V gene is TRBV19, the J gene TRBJ1-6, with 8 bases that match TRBD1. CDR3 length: 15 amino acids. CDR1 LNHDA and CDR2 SQIVND come from the germline V gene (reference sequence). V was clipped by 5 bases and J by 6 bases; unmatched bases: 6. CDR3 region: CASSPRTGFNSPLHF. CDR3 bases: TGTGCCAGTAGTCCGCGGACAGGGTTTAATTCACCCCTCCACTTT.

This chain uses TRBV9 with TRBJ1-1; 7 positions match TRBD1. Germline V lookup: CDR1 SGDLS, CDR2 YYNGEE. The CDR3 runs to 15 residues. The ends lost 3 bases at V and 3 bases at J; junction bases unmatched: 8. CDR3 bases: TGTGCCAGCAGCGCGCCGACAGGGAGATACACTGAAGCTTTCTTT. Its protein product is CASSAPTGRYTEAFF.

This chain links TRBV30 with TRBJ2-6, with a tentative D call TRBD1 (5 bases). Trimming removed 3 bases from V and 2 bases from J, with 8 bases in between. CDR1 is GTSNPN, CDR2 SVGIG, per germline (reference sequence). CDR3 length: 14 residues. The chain's CDR3 is CAWRWGTGANVLTF. DNA for the CDR3: TGTGCCTGGAGATGGGGCACTGGGGCCAACGTCCTGACTTTC.

The gene calls are TRBV25-1 and TRBJ2-1; TRBD2 might be the D (6 bases). V was pared by 4 bases and J by 6 bases, with 22 bases between. Germline-derived CDR1 and CDR2 are MGHDK and SYGVNS. This CDR3 region has 17 residues. The chain's CDR3 is CASSASKGLLHINEQFF. In nucleotides, the CDR3 is TGTGCCAGCAGTGCCAGTAAGGGACTTTTGCACATCAATGAGCAGTTCTTC.

The chain joins TRBV12-2 to TRBJ1-2. TRBV12-2 is reported as a pseudogene. The CDR3 totals 11 residues. CDR3 in DNA: TGTGCCCGACCGAACTATGATGGCTACACCTTC. As protein: CARPNYDGYTF.

The genes are TRBV2 and TRBJ1-5; the D is unclear. CDR1 and CDR2 from the germline V gene are SNHLY and FYNNEI. V dropped 2 bases and J dropped 9 bases, with 14 bases sitting between them. The CDR3 runs to 14 residues. The CDR3 DNA reads TGTGCCAGCAGTGAAAGGCAGCCGGCTCGGCCCCAGCATTTT. Amino acids: CASSERQPARPQHF.

The V gene is TRBV29-1, the J gene TRBJ2-5, with 9 nucleotides matching TRBD1. Germline V gene data show CDR1 as SQVTM and CDR2 as ANQGSEA. V trimming: 6 bases; J trimming: 4 bases; junction bases outside the gene matches: 6. The CDR3 runs to 13 residues. The CDR3 sequence: CSVGQTGGETQYF. The DNA of the CDR3 is TGCAGCGTGGGCCAGACAGGGGGAGAGACCCAGTACTTC. The variable domain in full, completed from reference TRBV29-1 and TRBJ2-5, reads SAVISQKPSRDICQRGTSLTIQCQVDSQVTMMFWYRQQPGQSLTLIATANQGSEATYESGFVIDKFPISRPNLTFSTLTVSNMSPEDSSIYLCSVGQTGGETQYFGPGTRLLVL.

The chain joins TRBV4-2 to TRBJ2-2; the D gene is possibly TRBD2 (7 bases). V shed 6 bases and J shed 4 bases, with 15 bases lying between them. Germline values: CDR1 LGHNA, CDR2 YNFKEQ. CDR3 size: 15 residues. This chain's CDR3 is CASRSMGGLTGELFF. The CDR3 DNA sequence: TGTGCCAGCAGGTCAATGGGGGGGCTCACCGGGGAGCTGTTTTTT.

The rearrangement uses TRBV30 and TRBJ1-2, with D possibly TRBD1 on 5 matching bases. The germline V gene encodes CDR1 GTSNPN and CDR2 SVGIG (reference sequence). This CDR3 contains 13 residues. V dropped 1 base and J dropped 6 bases, with 12 bases sitting between them. The DNA of the CDR3 is TGTGCCTGGAGTGCTACAGGTCGGGATGGCTACACCTTC. Residues: CAWSATGRDGYTF.

This clone showed up just a few times. The chain employs TRBV6-5 and TRBJ2-7; 7 positions agree with TRBD1. Germline V CDR1 and CDR2: MNHEY, SVGAGI. The ends lost 2 bases at V and 3 bases at J; junction bases unmatched: 4. The CDR3 has 14 amino acids. CDR3 in amino acids: CASSYRQGGYEQYF. In nucleotides, the CDR3 is TGTGCCAGCAGTTACCGACAGGGCGGCTACGAGCAGTACTTC.

This chain connects TRBV2 to TRBJ2-1; D is ambiguous. V was cut by 4 bases and J by 9 bases, with 7 bases left in between. The CDR3 spans 11 residues. Germline values: CDR1 SNHLY, CDR2 FYNNEI. As DNA, the CDR3 is TGTGCCAGCAGTGGGTTCGGTGAGCAGTTCTTC. It specifies CASSGFGEQFF.

This rearrangement joins TRBV25-1 to TRBJ2-7; D gene unclear. V lost 3 bases and J lost 4, with 7 bases in between. The CDR3 sequence is 12 residues long. The germline V gene has CDR1 MGHDK and CDR2 SYGVNS. The CDR3 spells CASSELPYEQYF. The CDR3 coding sequence is TGTGCCAGCAGTGAGCTACCATACGAGCAGTACTTC.

V gene TRBV2 combines with J gene TRBJ2-7; D unresolved. CDR1 is SNHLY and CDR2 is FYNNEI in the germline V gene. CDR3 length: 15 amino acids. V dropped 8 bases and J dropped 4 bases, with 21 bases sitting between them. The CDR3 DNA sequence: TGTGCCAGCTCTCTCTACTTCGGATCATCTTACGAGCAGTACTTC. Translation gives CASSLYFGSSYEQYF.

J is TRBJ2-2 and V is TRBV19; 8 bases are a match to TRBD1. CDR1 and CDR2 (germline): LNHDA, SQIVND (reference sequence). V was pared by 4 bases and J by 5 bases, with 3 bases of the junction left unmatched. This CDR3 has 14 amino acids. The CDR3 here is CASSRDRPTGELFF. As DNA, the CDR3 is TGTGCCAGTAGTAGGGACAGGCCAACCGGGGAGCTGTTTTTT.

The CDR3 is CRAGAGYGYTF. The CDR3, as DNA: TGCAGGGCCGGGGCAGGCTATGGCTACACCTTC. The genes are TRBV20-1 and TRBJ1-2, with a tentative D call TRBD1 (5 bases). CDR1 is DFQATT and CDR2 is SNEGSKA in the germline V gene (reference sequence). This CDR3 is 11 amino acids long.

This chain joins TRBV5-4 and TRBJ1-1; a weak D match, TRBD1 (6 bases). Trimming took off 2 bases at V and 1 base at J, with 12 bases between the two ends. The germline V gene encodes CDR1 SGHNT and CDR2 YYREEE (reference sequence). The CDR3 length is 15 residues. The CDR3 reads CASSFETGRNTEAFF. The CDR3 nucleotides are TGTGCCAGCAGCTTTGAGACAGGAAGGAACACTGAAGCTTTCTTT. Complete variable domain (other parts from reference TRBV5-4 and TRBJ1-1): ETGVTQSPTHLIKTRGQQVTLRCSSQSGHNTVSWYQQALGQGPQFIFQYYREEENGRGNFPPRFSGLQFPNYSSELNVNALELDDSALYLCASSFETGRNTEAFFGQGTRLTVV.

The genes are TRBV5-4 and TRBJ2-5; 7 bases are a match to TRBD2. V shed 4 bases, J shed 1 base, and the junction held 7 bases outside the gene matches. CDR3 length equals 15 residues. Germline V gene lookup returns CDR1 SGHNT and CDR2 YYREEE (reference sequence). The CDR3 reads CASSPSGRGQETQYF. DNA for the CDR3: TGTGCCAGCAGCCCCTCTGGGAGGGGCCAAGAGACCCAGTACTTC.

This clone appeared a few times. The chain joins TRBV19 to TRBJ2-5, with D maybe TRBD1 (6 bases). The germline gives CDR1 LNHDA, CDR2 SQIVND (reference sequence). The V and J ends lost 9 bases and 4 bases respectively, with 9 bases between them. This CDR3 is built from 11 residues. This chain's CDR3 is CASTRGETQYF. As DNA, the CDR3 is TGTGCCAGCACCAGGGGAGAGACCCAGTACTTC.

This clone has only a few counts. The rearrangement joins TRBV5-1 to TRBJ2-1; TRBD2 is a possible D gene (6 bases). V was clipped by 5 bases and J by 5 bases, with 11 bases between them. This CDR3 region has 13 residues. In germline, CDR1 is SGHRS, CDR2 YFSETQ. Here the CDR3 DNA reads TGCGCCAGCAGTTGGGACTTACACAATGAGCAGTTCTTC. Protein: CASSWDLHNEQFF.

V is TRBV30 and J is TRBJ2-7, with 9 bases that match TRBD2. J lost 2 bases, V lost 1 base, and 6 bases had no gene match. Germline V gene sequence: CDR1 GTSNPN, CDR2 SVGIG (reference sequence). The CDR3 consists of 15 residues. CDR3 sequence: CAWSDPSGATYEQYF. The CDR3 DNA reads as TGTGCCTGGAGTGATCCTAGCGGGGCTACCTACGAGCAGTACTTC.

This clone was counted a few times. This chain connects TRBV29-1 to TRBJ2-3; 7 nucleotides align to TRBD1. Trimming at V came to 6 bases and at J to 0 bases, leaving 6 bases not matched to a gene. The CDR3 is made up of 14 amino acids. From germline, CDR1 is SQVTM and CDR2 ANQGSEA. The CDR3 nucleotides read TGCAGCGTGGGACAGCCGAGTAGCACAGATACGCAGTATTTT. Translation: CSVGQPSSTDTQYF.

In its sample, this clone was seen a few times. The chain joins TRBV29-1 to TRBJ2-1; D is unclear. V lost 7 bases and J lost 3, with 10 bases in between. CDR1 is SQVTM, CDR2 ANQGSEA, per germline. This CDR3 is 12 amino acids long. DNA for the CDR3: TGCAGCGCCTTACAGAACTACAATGAGCAGTTCTTC. This translates into CSALQNYNEQFF.

The chain uses TRBV5-1 and TRBJ1-5; D perhaps matches TRBD1 (5 bases). CDR3 size: 13 residues. V was shortened by 4 bases and J by 4 bases, with 9 bases between the two germline ends. Germline CDR1 SGHRS, CDR2 YFSETQ. CDR3 DNA sequence: TGCGCCAGCAGCCGGGACGGTAATCAGCCCCAGCATTTT. The encoded protein is CASSRDGNQPQHF.

This chain joins TRBV6-6 and TRBJ2-5, with D maybe TRBD2 (5 bases). The germline V gene encodes CDR1 MNHNY and CDR2 SVGAGI (reference sequence). This CDR3 region has 13 residues. V dropped 11 bases and J dropped 3 bases, with 16 bases sitting between them. The CDR3 loop is CASSRGAEETQYF. The CDR3 DNA follows: TGTGCCTCCTCGAGAGGAGCGGAAGAGACCCAGTACTTC.

This clone was found a few times. The V and J genes are TRBV2 and TRBJ2-1; tentatively, D is TRBD2 (5 bases). The germline gives CDR1 SNHLY, CDR2 FYNNEI. Between the trimmed V and J ends, which lost 7 bases and 7 bases, there was a span of 14 bases. The CDR3 length is 13 residues. CDR3 protein: CASKDSSNNEQFF. CDR3 sequence (DNA): TGTGCCAGCAAGGACTCCAGTAATAATGAGCAGTTCTTC. The full variable domain, its missing parts supplied by reference TRBV2 and TRBJ2-1, is EPEVTQTPSHQVTQMGQEVILRCVPISNHLYFYWYRQILGQKVEFLVSFYNNEISEKSEIFDDQFSVERPDGSNFTLKIRSTKLEDSAMYFCASKDSSNNEQFFGPGTRLTVL.

The rearrangement uses TRBV29-1 and TRBJ2-7, with D possibly TRBD1 on 5 matching bases. Trimming cost V 7 bases and J 3 bases, with 10 bases left between them. Germline V CDR1 and CDR2: SQVTM, ANQGSEA. The CDR3 covers 11 residues. DNA for the CDR3: TGCAGCGCCAATAGGGGCTACGAGCAGTACTTC. As protein: CSANRGYEQYF.